This T cell receptor beta chain was recorded in a study of regulatory T cells in long-lasting Graves disease (dated by TCRdb to 2020 to 2023). For context, the study as a whole: Persistent Graves' disease meant more than 5 years of antithyroid drug treatment with TSH receptor autoantibodies that stayed positive. In the clinical cohort, patients with persistent Graves' disease had used antithyroid drugs for an average of roughly ten years. Peripheral blood TCR sequencing and RNA sequencing compared persistent Graves' disease patients with newly diagnosed Graves' disease patients. A total of around 35 samples underwent TCR sequencing, from around 13 patients with persistent Graves' disease and 20 or so patients with newly diagnosed Graves' disease. The study was registered as a clinical trial and conducted in China. Broad study findings and their caveats: Patients with persistent disease shared more public clonotypes (approximately 2,500) than newly diagnosed patients did (more than 900). Sequencing and analysis were restricted to the TCR beta chain. Only peripheral blood was studied, because thyroid tissue, the primary lesion, was inaccessible. Persistent disease showed preferential use of TRBV28, TRBJ1-2 and TRBJ2-5, whereas newly diagnosed disease favored TRBV20-1 and TRBJ2-1. The small sample size was acknowledged by the authors as a limitation that may reduce accuracy. Persistent Graves' disease patients showed lower TCR Shannon entropy and fewer highly expanded clones than newly diagnosed patients, suggesting clonal expansion.

The CDR3 spans 14 residues, from the cysteine through the phenylalanine. Only the CDR3 region is kept as DNA, spanning 42 bases read in frame from base 1. CDR1 and CDR2, per the germline V gene, are MDHEN and SYDVKM. The junction shows trimming of 7 bases on V and 2 bases on J, plus 14 bases between the germline ends. There are many counts of this clonotype. The clone's antigen remains unknown. It has no much larger one-base neighbor in the sample; base qualities were not kept. Library creation used multiplex PCR. Sequencing relied on an Illumina HiSeq 4000. TCR beta libraries were built with iRepertoire HTBI primers and Arm-PCR amplification of CDR3 regions. Gel purification was performed on PCR products prior to sequencing. On the authors' methods: Across samples, around 58 TRBV and 13 to 15 TRBJ segments were identified and used for gene usage analysis of CDR3 amino acid clonotypes. COPE and FqMerger were used to merge filtered high-quality paired reads into contigs. BLAST was used to align contigs to IMGT TRBV, TRBD and TRBJ reference genes, and CDR3 was defined according to IMGT. Any clonotype with a frequency above 0.1% was counted as a highly expanded clone. Shannon entropy was used to measure repertoire diversity, and the Gini coefficient was used to measure V-J evenness. Public clonotypes were defined as clonotypes shared by more than one individual. Through fastp at Q25 and MiXCR, TCRdb rebuilt clones from the public reads, retaining in-frame beta chains. Each CDR3 protein appears once, grouped with its most common genes and DNA. TCRdb assigned the V and J calls; the authors' analysis was not used. For this sample the table gives 350,000 to 450,000 distinct CDR3 sequences, of which around 23% were detected only once. In total, the top ten clones hold under 35% of the sample.

The sample's time point label, in plain terms: persistent/refractory GD, antithyroid drugs over 5 years with positive TRAb. For both TCR sequencing and RNA sequencing, RNA was extracted from PBMCs using TRIzol. The diagnosis of Graves' disease followed American Thyroid Association guidelines. Recruitment of patients was carried out at an endocrinology department in Xi'an, China. From each patient, about 8.9 milliliters of peripheral blood was collected into an EDTA anticoagulant tube. PBMCs were isolated by Ficoll Paque Plus density gradient separation without further T cell sorting. RNA quality was checked with an Agilent 2100 Bioanalyzer and agarose gel, and concentration with a NanoDrop 2000.

The sample in question was peripheral blood mononuclear cells (PBMCs), obtained when the disease was refractory, from a patient treated with antithyroid drugs. The rearrangement joined TRBV28 to TRBJ1-2, with the D segment identity uncertain. The receptor comes from a middle-aged woman with Graves disease. Donor details come from another sample of the same person, matched by shared clones. In nucleotide form, the sequence is TGTGCCAGCACCCAGGTCCCGAAAAACTATGGCTACACCTTC. Its protein is CASTQVPKNYGYTF.